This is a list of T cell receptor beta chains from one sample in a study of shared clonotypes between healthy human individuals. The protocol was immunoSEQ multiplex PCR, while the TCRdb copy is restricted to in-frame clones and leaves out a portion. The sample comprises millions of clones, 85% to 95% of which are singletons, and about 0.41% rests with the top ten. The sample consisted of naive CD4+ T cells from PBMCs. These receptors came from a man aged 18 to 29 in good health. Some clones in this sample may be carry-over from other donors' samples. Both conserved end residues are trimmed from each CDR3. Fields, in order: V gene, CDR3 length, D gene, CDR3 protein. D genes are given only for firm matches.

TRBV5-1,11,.,ASSLGENQPQH
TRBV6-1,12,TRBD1,ASSDGGGIQGYT
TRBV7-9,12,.,ASRRDRENSPLH
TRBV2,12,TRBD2,ASSERGASGRWF
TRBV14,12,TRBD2,ASSYSGSTDTQY
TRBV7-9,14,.,ASSLELARLPGEQF
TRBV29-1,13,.,SVMATDRSPDTQY
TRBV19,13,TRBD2,ASSIQREGRYEQY
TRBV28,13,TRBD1,ASSLTGQGNQPQH
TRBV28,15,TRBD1,ASIPYGGQRGPYEQY
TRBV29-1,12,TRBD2,SVGLLADSYEQY
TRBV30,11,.,AWSWTQGYGYT
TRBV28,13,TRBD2,ASSLGGESANEQF
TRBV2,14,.,ASSVGGAGVNTEAF
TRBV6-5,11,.,ASSLHGSYEQY
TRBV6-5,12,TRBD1,ASTPTGRIPEAF
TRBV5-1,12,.,ASSLETANYGYT
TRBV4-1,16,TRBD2,ASSQGTSGLPAYNEQF
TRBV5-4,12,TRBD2,ASGTSGSSYEQY
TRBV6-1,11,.,ASEAQGNQPQH
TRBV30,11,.,AWSMDSNQPQH
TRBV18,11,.,ASSQGVNTEAF
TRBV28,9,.,ASSLESIQY
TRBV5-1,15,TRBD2,ASSLGTSGRWGDTQY
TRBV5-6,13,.,ASSPWGGPTDTQY
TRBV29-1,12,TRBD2,SVEKASGSGSQY
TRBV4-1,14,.,ASSQDRGAAHETQY
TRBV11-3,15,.,ASSLGGPAGEVRGYT
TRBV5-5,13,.,ASSFQGVTFYEQY
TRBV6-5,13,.,ASTTGHRYNSPLH
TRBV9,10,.,ASSRRGETQY
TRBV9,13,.,ASSVGPSSGNTIY
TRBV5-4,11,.,ASSLGGNTEAF
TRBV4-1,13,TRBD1,ASSQTGQGKETQY
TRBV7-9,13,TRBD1,ASSLGQGATYEQY
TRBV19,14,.,ASSSPGGRKADTQY
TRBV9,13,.,ASSVEGGKGHEQY
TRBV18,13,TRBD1,ASSPPAGQGETQY
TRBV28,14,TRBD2,ASRSKLAGSYNEQF
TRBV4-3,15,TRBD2,ASSQGPTSVYTGELF
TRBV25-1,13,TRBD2,ASSSETSGSYEQY
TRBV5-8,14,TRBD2,ASSSSGNWDTGELF
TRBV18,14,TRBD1,ASSQGQGFFGDGYT
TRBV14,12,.,ASSKSTGFYEQY
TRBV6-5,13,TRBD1,ASRSPGTGRNTIY
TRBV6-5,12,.,ASSYQGGELKAF
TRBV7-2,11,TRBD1,ASSLRQGRGYT
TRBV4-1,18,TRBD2,ASSQVGAVAGGPFTDTQY
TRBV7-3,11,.,ASSLLVYDEQF
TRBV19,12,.,ASSPGPVQETQY
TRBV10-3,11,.,AISDRGHNEQF
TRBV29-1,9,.,SVENTGELF
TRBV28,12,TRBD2,ASSLAGGAYEQY
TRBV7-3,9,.,ASSTVETQY
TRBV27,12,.,ASSSHPIQETQY
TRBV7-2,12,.,ASLLMTVNTEAF
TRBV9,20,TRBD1,ASSVAPHTGTGAASGGNTIY
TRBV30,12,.,AWNPQILYNEQF
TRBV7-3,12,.,ASSLFGGQGKAF
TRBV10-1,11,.,ASTLGRSTEAF